The 8 T cell receptor beta chains below were found in one sample sequenced in a study of beta chain features in type 1 diabetes. The investigators reverse transcribed all of the isolated RNA, so they sequenced expressed TCRB transcripts. TCRdb keeps only in-frame clones here, not all; method: immunoSEQ multiplex PCR. The sample lists around 300,000 clones, 14% to 15% occurring once. Whole-study results and caveats: Among patients with Type 1 diabetes, TCRB CDR3s were moderately but significantly shorter in every one of the four CD4+ subsets.

Which antigens these TCRs recognize remains unknown. The sample taken for sequencing was naive CD4+ T cells from blood. These receptors were taken from a man between 18 and 35 years old with type 1 diabetes.

This clone was seen more than once but under ten times. Other DNA sequences from this sample encode an identical CDR3 as well. The rearrangement links TRBV18 to TRBJ1-2; D is possibly TRBD1 (5 bases). The V end lost 3 bases, the J end lost 4 bases, and 6 bases lay between the germline ends. Germline V lookup: CDR1 KGHSH, CDR2 LQKENI. CDR3 length: 12 amino acids. CDR3 residues: CASSPDSYGYTF. The CDR3 DNA is TGTGCCAGCTCACCCGACAGCTATGGCTACACCTTC.

V is TRBV27 and J is TRBJ2-7; D is unclear. CDR1 is MNHEY, CDR2 SMNVEV, per germline (reference sequence). The V end lost 3 bases, the J end lost 4 bases, and 22 bases lay between the germline ends. CDR3 length: 17 amino acids. The chain's CDR3 is CASSFRTGSRYGYEQYF. The DNA of the CDR3 is TGTGCCAGCAGTTTCCGCACCGGGTCCCGTTACGGATACGAGCAGTACTTC.

This chain uses TRBV7-8 with TRBJ2-6; D is uncertain. The V gene lost 5 bases and the J gene lost 11 bases, with 4 bases spanning the gap. This CDR3 is built from 10 residues. Germline assignment: CDR1 SGHVS and CDR2 FQNEAQ. This chain's CDR3 is CASSQDVLTF. For the CDR3, the DNA is TGTGCCAGCAGCCAGGACGTCCTGACTTTC. Combining the CDR3 with reference TRBV7-8 and TRBJ2-6 gives the whole variable domain GAGVSQSPRYKVAKRGQDVALRCDPISGHVSLFWYQQALGQGPEFLTYFQNEAQLDKSGLPSDRFFAERPEGSVSTLKIQRTQQEDSAVYLCASSQDVLTFGAGSRLTVL.

The chain is built from TRBV30 and TRBJ1-1; D not resolved. The CDR3 contains 12 residues. The ends were cut back, 7 bases at V and 0 bases at J, with 9 bases in the middle. Germline values: CDR1 GTSNPN, CDR2 SVGIG (reference sequence). CDR3: CAYSRLNTEAFF. The CDR3 DNA sequence: TGTGCCTACTCCCGCTTGAACACTGAAGCTTTCTTT.

The chain recombines TRBV15 with TRBJ2-5; 8 nucleotides align to TRBD1. CDR3 size: 16 residues. Germline V gene sequence: CDR1 LNHNV, CDR2 YYDKDF (reference sequence). Losses at the gene ends were 1 base for V and 4 bases for J; bases not matched to a gene: 8. The CDR3, as DNA: TGTGCCACCAGCAGAGGCCAAGACAGGGGTCGAGAGACCCAGTACTTC. Amino acid sequence: CATSRGQDRGRETQYF. Combining the CDR3 with reference TRBV15 and TRBJ2-5 gives the whole variable domain DAMVIQNPRYQVTQFGKPVTLSCSQTLNHNVMYWYQQKSSQAPKLLFHYYDKDFNNEADTPDNFQSRRPNTSFCFLDIRSPGLGDTAMYLCATSRGQDRGRETQYFGPGTRLLVL.

This clone was counted only a few times. Other DNA sequences in this specimen translate into the identical CDR3. This chain connects TRBV5-1 to TRBJ1-1; D might be TRBD1 (6 bases). CDR1 is SGHRS and CDR2 is YFSETQ in the germline V gene. The V and J ends lost 1 base and 0 bases respectively, with 7 bases between them. The CDR3 is 14 residues long. This CDR3 is CASSLTGLNTEAFF. DNA for the CDR3: TGCGCCAGCAGCTTGACAGGGCTGAACACTGAAGCTTTCTTT.

This clone was detected a few times. This chain connects TRBV30 to TRBJ2-3; the match to TRBD2 covers 9 bases. Germline CDR1 and CDR2: GTSNPN and SVGIG (reference sequence). The J segment lost 4 bases and the V segment lost 5 bases, leaving 4 bases of the junction unmatched. The CDR3 runs to 13 residues. The CDR3 nucleotides are TGTGCCTGGTCTAGCGGGGCGGCAGATACGCAGTATTTT. This translates into CAWSSGAADTQYF.

The CDR3 coding sequence is TGTGCCAGTAGTATTACTAGCGGAGGGTCCAATGAGCAGTTCTTC. It encodes CASSITSGGSNEQFF. The chain employs TRBV19 and TRBJ2-1; TRBD2 matches 8 bases. V lost 3 bases to trimming and J lost 6 bases; unmatched junction nucleotides: 7. CDR1 and CDR2 (germline): LNHDA, SQIVND (reference sequence). The CDR3 is 15 amino acids.